Described below is a single T cell receptor (beta chain) sequence and its context. V dropped 1 base and J dropped 4; count of bases not matched to a gene: 5. The CDR3 runs 16 residues. Germline lookup yields CDR1 SGHVS and CDR2 FQNEAQ. Patients' lesions had not changed for the previous 6 months. Anyone treated within the previous three months was excluded. The data were obtained in a study of resident and recirculating memory T cells in vitiligo. Turning to the study itself: Shave-biopsy epidermis from lesional and nonlesional skin was sequenced alongside PBMCs.

The repertoire was sequenced with immunoSEQ multiplex PCR; TCRdb's copy has only in-frame clones and lacks some. The profile shows 70,000 or so clones, about 89% of them singletons. Sequencing input: blood. The rearrangement uses TRBV7-8 and TRBJ1-5, with TRBD1 matching over 9 bases. The sequence was collected from a male donor with vitiligo. CDR3 in DNA: TGTGCCAGCAGCTTAGGCGGGGACAGGGTGAATCAGCCCCAGCATTTT. It codes for CASSLGGDRVNQPQHF.